The present T cell receptor (beta chain) was sequenced within a study of T cell changes during pregnancy in multiple sclerosis. The CDR3 is 13 amino acids. CDR1 is MNHEY and CDR2 is SMNVEV in the germline V gene (reference sequence). Trimming removed 8 bases at V and 7 bases at J, with 15 bases between. Libraries were prepared by immunoSEQ multiplex PCR; TCRdb keeps only in-frame clonotypes and omits some of them. The sample records tens of thousands of clones, about 94% being singletons. This sequence joins TRBV27 and TRBJ2-1; D is possibly TRBD2 (5 bases). Here the sequenced sample was CD4+ T cells from peripheral blood mononuclear cells, taken in the second trimester of pregnancy. The TCR comes from a female donor with multiple sclerosis, enrolled in a pregnancy study. CDR3 nucleotides: TGTGCCAGCGCCGGGAAGCTGAGAAATGAGCAGTTCTTC. The encoded protein is CASAGKLRNEQFF.